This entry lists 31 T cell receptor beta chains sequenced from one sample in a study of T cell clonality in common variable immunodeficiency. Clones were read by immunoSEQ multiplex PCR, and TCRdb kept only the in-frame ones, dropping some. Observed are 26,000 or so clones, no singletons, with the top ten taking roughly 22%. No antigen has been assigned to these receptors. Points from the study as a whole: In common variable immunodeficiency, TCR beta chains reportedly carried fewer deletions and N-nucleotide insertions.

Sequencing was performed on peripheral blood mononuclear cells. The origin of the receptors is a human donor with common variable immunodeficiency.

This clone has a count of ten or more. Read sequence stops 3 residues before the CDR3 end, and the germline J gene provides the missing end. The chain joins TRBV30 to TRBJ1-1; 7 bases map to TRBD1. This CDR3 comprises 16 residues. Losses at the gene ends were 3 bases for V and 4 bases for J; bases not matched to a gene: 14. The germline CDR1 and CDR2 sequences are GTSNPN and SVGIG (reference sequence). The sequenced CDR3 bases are TGTGCCTGGAGAAAGTCCGAATCGACAGGGTTCACTGAA. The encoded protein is CAWRKSESTGFTE. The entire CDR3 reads CAWRKSESTGFTEAFF.

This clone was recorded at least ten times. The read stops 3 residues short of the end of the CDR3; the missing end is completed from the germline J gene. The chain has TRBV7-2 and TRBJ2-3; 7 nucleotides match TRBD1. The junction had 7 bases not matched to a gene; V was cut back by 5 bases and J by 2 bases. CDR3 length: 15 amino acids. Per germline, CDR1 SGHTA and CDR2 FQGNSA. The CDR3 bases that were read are TGTGCCAGCAGCCTCAGACAGGGAGCCACAGATACG. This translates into CASSLRQGATDT. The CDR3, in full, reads CASSLRQGATDTQYF.

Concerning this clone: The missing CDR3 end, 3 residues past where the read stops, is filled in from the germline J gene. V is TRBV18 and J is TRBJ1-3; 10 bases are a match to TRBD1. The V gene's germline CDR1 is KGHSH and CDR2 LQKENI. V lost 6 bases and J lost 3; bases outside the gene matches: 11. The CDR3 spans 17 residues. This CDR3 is CASSQDRDRGLGNTIYF. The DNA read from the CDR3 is TGTGCCAGCTCCCAAGACCGGGACAGGGGTCTTGGAAACACC.

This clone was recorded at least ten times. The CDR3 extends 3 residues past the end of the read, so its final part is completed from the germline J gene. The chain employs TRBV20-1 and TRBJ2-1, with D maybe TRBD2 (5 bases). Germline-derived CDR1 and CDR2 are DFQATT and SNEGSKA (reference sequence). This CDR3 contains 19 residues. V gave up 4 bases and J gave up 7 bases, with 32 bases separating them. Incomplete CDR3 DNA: TGCAGTGCTATTGATAGGTTCTCGGCGGGTCGGGTTGTGGGGAATGAG. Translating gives CSAIDRFSAGRVVGNE. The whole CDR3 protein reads CSAIDRFSAGRVVGNEQFF.

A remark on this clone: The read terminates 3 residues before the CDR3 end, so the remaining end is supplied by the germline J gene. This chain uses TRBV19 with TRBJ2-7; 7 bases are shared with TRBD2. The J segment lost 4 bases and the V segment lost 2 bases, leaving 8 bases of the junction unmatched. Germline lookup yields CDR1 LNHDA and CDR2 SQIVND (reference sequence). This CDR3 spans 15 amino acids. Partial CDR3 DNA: TGTGCCAGTAGTATAATGCGGGGGAGCCCATACGAG. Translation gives CASSIMRGSPYE. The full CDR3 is CASSIMRGSPYEQYF.

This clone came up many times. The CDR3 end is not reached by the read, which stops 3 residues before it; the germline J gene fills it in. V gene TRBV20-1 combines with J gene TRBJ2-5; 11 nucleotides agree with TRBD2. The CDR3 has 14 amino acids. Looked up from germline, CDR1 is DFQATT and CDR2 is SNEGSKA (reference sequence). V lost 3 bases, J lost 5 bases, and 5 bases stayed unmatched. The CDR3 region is CSASKTSGEETQYF. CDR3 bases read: TGCAGTGCTAGTAAGACTAGCGGGGAGGAGACC.

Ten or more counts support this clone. The sequenced part of the CDR3 DNA is TGTGCCATTGGAGCGGGGGGCAAAGAGACC. This sequence encodes CAIGAGGKET. The CDR3 in its entirety is CAIGAGGKETQYF. J is TRBJ2-5 and V is TRBV6-2 or TRBV6-3, with 9 nucleotides matching TRBD2. The sequenced fragment ends 3 residues before the CDR3 boundary, so the rest is inferred from the germline J gene. With 10 bases clipped from V and 3 bases from J, the junction kept 6 bases outside the gene matches. CDR3 length: 13 amino acids. CDR1 is MNHEY and CDR2 is SVGEGT in the germline V gene.

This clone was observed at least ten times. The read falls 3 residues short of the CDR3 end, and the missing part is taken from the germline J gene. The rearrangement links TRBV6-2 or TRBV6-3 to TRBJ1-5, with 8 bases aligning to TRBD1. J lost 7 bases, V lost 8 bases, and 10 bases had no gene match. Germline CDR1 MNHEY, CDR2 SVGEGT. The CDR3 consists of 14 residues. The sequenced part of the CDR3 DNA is TGTGCCAGCTGTGACAGGGGACGGGGACAGCCC. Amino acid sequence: CASCDRGRGQP. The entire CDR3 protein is CASCDRGRGQPQHF.

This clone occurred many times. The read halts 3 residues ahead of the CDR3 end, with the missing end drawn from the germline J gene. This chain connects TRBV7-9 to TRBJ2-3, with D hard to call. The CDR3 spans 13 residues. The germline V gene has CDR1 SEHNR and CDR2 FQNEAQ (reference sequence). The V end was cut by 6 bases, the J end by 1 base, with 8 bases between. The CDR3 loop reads CASSSPRTDTQYF. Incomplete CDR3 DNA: TGTGCCAGCAGTTCTCCCCGCACAGATACG.

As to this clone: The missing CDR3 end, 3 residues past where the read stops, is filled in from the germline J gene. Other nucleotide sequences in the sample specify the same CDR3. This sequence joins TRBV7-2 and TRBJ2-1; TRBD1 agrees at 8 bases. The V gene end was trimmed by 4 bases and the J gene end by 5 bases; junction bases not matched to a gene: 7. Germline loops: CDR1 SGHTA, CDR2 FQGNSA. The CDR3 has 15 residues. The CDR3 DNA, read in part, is TGTGCCAGCAGCTCAACCGGGACAGGTCACAATGAG. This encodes CASSSTGTGHNE. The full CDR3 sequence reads CASSSTGTGHNEQFF.

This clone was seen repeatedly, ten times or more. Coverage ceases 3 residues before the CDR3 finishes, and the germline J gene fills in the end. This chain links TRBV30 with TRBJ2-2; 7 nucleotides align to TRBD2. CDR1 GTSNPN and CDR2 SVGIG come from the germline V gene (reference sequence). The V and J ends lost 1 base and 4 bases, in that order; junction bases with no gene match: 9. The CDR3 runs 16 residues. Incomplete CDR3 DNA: TGTGCCTGGAGTGAGGGTGTGGGAGGGGTCACCGGGGAG. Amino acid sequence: CAWSEGVGGVTGE. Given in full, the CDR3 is CAWSEGVGGVTGELFF.

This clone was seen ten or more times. This chain's CDR3 is CSGNRKGSSYNSPLHF. CDR3 bases read: TGCAGTGGCAACAGAAAGGGTAGCTCCTATAATTCACCC. The chain joins TRBV20-1 to TRBJ1-6; D remains ambiguous. Coverage ceases 3 residues before the CDR3 finishes, and the germline J gene fills in the end. This CDR3 region has 16 residues. The V end was cut by 7 bases, the J end by 0 bases, with 16 bases between. CDR1 and CDR2 (germline): DFQATT, SNEGSKA (reference sequence).

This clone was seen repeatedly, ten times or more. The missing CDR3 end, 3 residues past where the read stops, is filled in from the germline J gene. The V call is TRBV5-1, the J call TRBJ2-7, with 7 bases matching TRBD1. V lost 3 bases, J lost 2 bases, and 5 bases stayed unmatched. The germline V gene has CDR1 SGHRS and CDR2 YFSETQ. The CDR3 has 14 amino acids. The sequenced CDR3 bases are TGCGCCAGCAGCTGGGGTGGGACAGCCTACGAG. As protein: CASSWGGTAYE. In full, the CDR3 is CASSWGGTAYEQYF.

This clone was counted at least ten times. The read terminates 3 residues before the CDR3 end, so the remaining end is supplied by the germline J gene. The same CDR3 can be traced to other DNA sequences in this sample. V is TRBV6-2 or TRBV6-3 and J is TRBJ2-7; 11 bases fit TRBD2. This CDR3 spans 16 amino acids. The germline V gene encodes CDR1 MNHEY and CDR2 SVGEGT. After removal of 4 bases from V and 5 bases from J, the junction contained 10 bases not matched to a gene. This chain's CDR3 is CASSSDSGRARHEQYF. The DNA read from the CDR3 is TGTGCCAGCAGTTCCGATAGCGGGAGGGCCCGTCACGAG.

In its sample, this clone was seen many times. CDR3 region: CASTHRQVYEQYF. The sequenced part of the CDR3 DNA is TGTGCCAGCACCCATCGACAGGTCTACGAG. V gene TRBV7-2 combines with J gene TRBJ2-7, with D tentatively TRBD1 (6 bases). With the read ending 3 residues before the CDR3 end, the germline J gene is used to fill in that end. In germline, CDR1 is SGHTA, CDR2 FQGNSA. The CDR3 is made up of 13 amino acids. The V end lost 7 bases, the J end lost 3 bases, and 13 bases lay between the germline ends.

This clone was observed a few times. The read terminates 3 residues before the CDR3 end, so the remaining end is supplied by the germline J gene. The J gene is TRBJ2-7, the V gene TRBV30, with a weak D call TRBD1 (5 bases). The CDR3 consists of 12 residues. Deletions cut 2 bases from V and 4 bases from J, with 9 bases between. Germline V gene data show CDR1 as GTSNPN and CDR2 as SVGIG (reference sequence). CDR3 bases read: TGTGCCTGGAGTAGTAAGGGGTACGAG. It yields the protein CAWSSKGYE. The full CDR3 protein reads CAWSSKGYEQYF.

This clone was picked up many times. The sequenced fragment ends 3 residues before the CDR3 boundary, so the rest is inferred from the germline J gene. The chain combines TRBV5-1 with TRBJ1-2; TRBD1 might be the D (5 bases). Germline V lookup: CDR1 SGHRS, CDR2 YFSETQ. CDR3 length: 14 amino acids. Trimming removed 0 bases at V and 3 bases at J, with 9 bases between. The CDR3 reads CASSLVRGYYGYTF. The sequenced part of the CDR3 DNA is TGCGCCAGCAGCTTGGTTCGGGGGTACTATGGC.

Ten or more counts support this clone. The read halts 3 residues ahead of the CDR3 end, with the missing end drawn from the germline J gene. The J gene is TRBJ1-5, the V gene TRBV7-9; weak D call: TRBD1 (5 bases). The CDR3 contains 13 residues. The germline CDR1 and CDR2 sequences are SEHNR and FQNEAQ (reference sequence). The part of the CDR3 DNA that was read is TGTGCCAGCAGTAGGGCAGGGCAGCTCCCC. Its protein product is CASSRAGQLP. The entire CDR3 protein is CASSRAGQLPQHF.

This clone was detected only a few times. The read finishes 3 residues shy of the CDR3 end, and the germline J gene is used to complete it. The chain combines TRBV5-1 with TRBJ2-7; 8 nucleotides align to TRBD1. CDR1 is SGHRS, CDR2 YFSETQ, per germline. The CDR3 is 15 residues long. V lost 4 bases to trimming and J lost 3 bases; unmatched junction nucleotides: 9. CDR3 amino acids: CASSREDRVGYEQYF. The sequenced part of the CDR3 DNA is TGCGCCAGCAGCAGAGAGGACAGGGTCGGCTACGAG.

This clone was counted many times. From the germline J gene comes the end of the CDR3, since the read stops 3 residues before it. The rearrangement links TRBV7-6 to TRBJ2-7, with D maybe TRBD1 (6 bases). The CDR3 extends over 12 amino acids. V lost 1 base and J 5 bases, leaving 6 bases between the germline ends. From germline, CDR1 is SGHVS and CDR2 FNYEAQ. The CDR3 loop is CASSLGGHEQYF. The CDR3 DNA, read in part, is TGTGCCAGCAGCTTAGGGGGGCACGAG.

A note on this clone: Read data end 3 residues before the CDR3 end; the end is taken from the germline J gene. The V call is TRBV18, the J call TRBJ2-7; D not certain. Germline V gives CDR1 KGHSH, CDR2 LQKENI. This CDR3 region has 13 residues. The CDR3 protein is CSITPYAAYEQYF. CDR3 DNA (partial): TGTTCCATCACGCCATATGCGGCATACGAG.

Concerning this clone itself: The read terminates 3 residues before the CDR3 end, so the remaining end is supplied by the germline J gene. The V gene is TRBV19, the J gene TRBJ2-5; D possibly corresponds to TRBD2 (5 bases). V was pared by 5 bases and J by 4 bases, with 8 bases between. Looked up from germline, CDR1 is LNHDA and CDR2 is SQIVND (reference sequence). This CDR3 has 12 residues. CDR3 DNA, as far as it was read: TGTGCCAGTAGTGAGGGTACAGAGACC. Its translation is CASSEGTET. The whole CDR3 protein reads CASSEGTETQYF.

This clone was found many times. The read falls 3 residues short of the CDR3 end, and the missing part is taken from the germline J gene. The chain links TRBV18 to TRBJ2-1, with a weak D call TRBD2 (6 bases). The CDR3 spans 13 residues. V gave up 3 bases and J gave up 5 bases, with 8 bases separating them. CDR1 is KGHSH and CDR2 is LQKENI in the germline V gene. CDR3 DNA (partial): TGTGCCAGCTCACCCGGGGGTGACAATGAG. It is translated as CASSPGGDNE. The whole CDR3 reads CASSPGGDNEQFF.

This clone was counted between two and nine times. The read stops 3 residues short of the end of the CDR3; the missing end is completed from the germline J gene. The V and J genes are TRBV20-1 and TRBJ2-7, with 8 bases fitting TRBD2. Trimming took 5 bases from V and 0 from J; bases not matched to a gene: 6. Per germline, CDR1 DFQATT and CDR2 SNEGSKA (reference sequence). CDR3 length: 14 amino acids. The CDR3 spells CSAQAGVISYEQYF. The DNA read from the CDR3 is TGCAGTGCTCAAGCGGGAGTAATCTCCTACGAG.

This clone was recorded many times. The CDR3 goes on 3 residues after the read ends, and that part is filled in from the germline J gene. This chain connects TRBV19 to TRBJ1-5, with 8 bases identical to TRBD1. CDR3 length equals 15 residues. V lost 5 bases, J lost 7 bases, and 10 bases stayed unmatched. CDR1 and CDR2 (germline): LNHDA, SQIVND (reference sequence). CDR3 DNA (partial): TGTGCCAGTAGTGTGCAAACAGGGGGACAGCAGCCC. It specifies CASSVQTGGQQP. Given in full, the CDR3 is CASSVQTGGQQPQHF.

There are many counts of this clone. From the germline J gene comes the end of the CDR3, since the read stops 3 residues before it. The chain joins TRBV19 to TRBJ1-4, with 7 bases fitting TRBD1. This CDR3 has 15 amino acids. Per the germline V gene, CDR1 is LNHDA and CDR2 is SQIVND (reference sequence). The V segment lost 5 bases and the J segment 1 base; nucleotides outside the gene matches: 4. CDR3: CASSLQGITNEKLFF. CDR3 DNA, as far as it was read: TGTGCCAGTAGTCTACAGGGGATAACTAATGAAAAA.

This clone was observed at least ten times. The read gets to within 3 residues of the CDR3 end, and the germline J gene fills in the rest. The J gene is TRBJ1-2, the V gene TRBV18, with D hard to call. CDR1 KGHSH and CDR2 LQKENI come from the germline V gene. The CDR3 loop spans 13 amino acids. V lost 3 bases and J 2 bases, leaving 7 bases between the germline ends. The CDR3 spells CASSPTPNYGYTF. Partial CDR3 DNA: TGTGCCAGCTCACCTACACCCAACTATGGC.

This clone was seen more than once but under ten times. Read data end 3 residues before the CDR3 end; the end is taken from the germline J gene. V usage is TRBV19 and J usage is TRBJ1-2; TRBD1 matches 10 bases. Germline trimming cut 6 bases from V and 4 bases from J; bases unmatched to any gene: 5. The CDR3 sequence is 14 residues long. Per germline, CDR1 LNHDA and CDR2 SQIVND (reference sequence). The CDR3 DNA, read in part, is TGTGCCAGTAGCCCAGGACAGGGGGGCTATGGC. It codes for CASSPGQGGYG. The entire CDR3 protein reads CASSPGQGGYGYTF.

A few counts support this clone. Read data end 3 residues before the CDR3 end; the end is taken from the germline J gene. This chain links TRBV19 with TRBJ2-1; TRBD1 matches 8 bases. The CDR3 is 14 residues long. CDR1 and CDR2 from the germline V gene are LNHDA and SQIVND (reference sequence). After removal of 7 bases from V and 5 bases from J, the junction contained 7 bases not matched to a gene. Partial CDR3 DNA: TGTGCCAGTAATCAGGGGGCGGGCAACAATGAG. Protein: CASNQGAGNNE. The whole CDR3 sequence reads CASNQGAGNNEQFF.

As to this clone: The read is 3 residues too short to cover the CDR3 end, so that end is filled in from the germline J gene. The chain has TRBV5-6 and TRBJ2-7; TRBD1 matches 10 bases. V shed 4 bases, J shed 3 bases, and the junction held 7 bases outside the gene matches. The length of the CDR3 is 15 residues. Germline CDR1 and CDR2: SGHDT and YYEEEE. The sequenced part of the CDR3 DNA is TGTGCCAGCAGCATCCGGGACAGGGGCTTCTACGAG. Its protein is CASSIRDRGFYE. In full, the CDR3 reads CASSIRDRGFYEQYF.

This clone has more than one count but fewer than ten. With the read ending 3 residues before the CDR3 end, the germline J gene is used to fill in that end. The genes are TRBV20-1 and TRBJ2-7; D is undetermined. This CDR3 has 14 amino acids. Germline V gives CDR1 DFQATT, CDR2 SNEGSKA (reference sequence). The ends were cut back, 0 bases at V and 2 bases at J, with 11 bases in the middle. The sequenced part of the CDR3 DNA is TGCAGTGCTAGAGACGTAAGGGCAACCTACGAG. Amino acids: CSARDVRATYE. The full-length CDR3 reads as CSARDVRATYEQYF.